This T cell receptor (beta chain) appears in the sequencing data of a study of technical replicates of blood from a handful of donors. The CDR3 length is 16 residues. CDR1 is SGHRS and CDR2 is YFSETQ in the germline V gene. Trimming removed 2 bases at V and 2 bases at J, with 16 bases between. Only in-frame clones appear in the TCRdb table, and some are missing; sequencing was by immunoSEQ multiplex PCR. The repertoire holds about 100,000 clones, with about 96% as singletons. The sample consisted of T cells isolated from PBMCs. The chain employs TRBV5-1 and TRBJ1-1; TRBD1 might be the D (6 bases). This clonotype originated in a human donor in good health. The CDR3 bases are TGCGCCAGCAGCTTCCGGGACACCAATTCCAACACTGAAGCTTTCTTT. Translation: CASSFRDTNSNTEAFF.